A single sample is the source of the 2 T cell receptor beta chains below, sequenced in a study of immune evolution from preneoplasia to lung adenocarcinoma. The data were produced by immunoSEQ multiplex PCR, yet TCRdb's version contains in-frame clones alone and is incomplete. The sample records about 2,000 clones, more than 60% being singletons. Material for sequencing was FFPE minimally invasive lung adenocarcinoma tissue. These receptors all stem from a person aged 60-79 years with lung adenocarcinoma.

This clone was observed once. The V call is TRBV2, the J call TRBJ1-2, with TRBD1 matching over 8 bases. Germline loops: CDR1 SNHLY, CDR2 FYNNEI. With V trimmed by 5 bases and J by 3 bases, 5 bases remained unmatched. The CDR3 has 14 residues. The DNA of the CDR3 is TGTGCCAGCAGTCTGCAGGGGGCAGACTATGGCTACACCTTC. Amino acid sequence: CASSLQGADYGYTF.

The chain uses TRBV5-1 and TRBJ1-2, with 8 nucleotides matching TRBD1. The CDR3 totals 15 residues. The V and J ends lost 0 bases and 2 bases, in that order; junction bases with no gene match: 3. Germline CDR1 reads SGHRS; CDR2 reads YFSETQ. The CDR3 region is CASSLGQGLNYGYTF. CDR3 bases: TGCGCCAGCAGCTTGGGACAGGGGTTGAACTATGGCTACACCTTC.